What follows describes a single T cell receptor (beta chain). The antigen remains undetermined. This table comes from immunoSEQ multiplex PCR, and its TCRdb copy is limited to in-frame clones, with some not included. This table holds about 140,000 clones, about nine tenths found once. The data derive from a study of CD4+ T cells in melanoma. The study, taken as a whole, reports: Reportedly, melanoma neoantigen-specific CD4+ T cells showed varied differentiation states. CD8+ T cell, macrophage and B cell function reportedly correlated with neoantigen-specific CD4+ T cells.

This TCR was sampled from a human donor with melanoma.

The CDR3 DNA reads as TGTGCCAGCAGCTTATACGGGTTGGCTGGGGCCAACGTCCTGACTTTC. This codes for CASSLYGLAGANVLTF. The gene calls are TRBV7-9 and TRBJ2-6; D not certain. Trimming took 2 bases from V and 2 from J, leaving 10 bases between them. The germline gives CDR1 SEHNR, CDR2 FQNEAQ (reference sequence). The CDR3 is made up of 16 amino acids.